This TCR beta chain was found in a study of T cell clonotyping in hematopoietic cell transplantation. The V segment lost 1 base and the J segment 5 bases; nucleotides outside the gene matches: 5. There are 15 residues in the CDR3. Germline CDR1 and CDR2: LNHDA and SQIVND (reference sequence). Profiled with immunoSEQ multiplex PCR; TCRdb holds only in-frame clones, not every one. The sample has tens of thousands of clones; approximately 94% are singletons. This TCR was sampled from a woman between 50 and 59 years old in good health. Some clones in this sample may be carry-over from other donors' samples. The specimen sequenced was peripheral blood mononuclear cells. V usage is TRBV19 and J usage is TRBJ2-5, with 9 bases matching TRBD2. The CDR3 region is CASSIASGDGETQYF. The DNA for the CDR3 is TGTGCCAGTAGTATAGCTAGCGGGGATGGCGAGACCCAGTACTTC.